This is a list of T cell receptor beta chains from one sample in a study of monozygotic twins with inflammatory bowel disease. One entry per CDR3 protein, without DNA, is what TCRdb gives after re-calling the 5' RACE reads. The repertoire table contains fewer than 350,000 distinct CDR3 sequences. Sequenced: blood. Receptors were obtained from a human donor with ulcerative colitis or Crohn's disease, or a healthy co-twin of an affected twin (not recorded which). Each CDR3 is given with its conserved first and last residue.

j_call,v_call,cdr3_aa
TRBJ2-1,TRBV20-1,CSARDPWAGRNEQFF
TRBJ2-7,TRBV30,CAWNRPGEAEQYF
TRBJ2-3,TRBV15,CATSRDLWDRGYTDTQYF
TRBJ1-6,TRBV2,CASSRQGARSPLHF
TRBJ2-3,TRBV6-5,CASSYRPPGRGLGDTQYF
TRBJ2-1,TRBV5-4,CASSEEVPYNEQFF
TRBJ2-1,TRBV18,CASSPVGESYNEQFF
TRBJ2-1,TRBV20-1,CSARDPIAANYNEQFF
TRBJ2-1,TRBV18,CASSFYDSDYNEQFF
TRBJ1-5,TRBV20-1,CSAQPGGEPRHF
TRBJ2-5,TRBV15,CATSGTLKETQYF
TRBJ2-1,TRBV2,CASTMGLAENNEQFF
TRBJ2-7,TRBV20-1,CSARVGLAGVFEQYF
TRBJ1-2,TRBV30,CAWSESWTGVEGYTF
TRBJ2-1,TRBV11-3,CASSPGTSGSSFKFF
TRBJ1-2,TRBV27,CASSPTWLNYGYTF
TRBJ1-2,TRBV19,CASSIRGLKGYTF
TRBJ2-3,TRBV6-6,CASPPGGLTDTQYF
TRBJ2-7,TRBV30,CACLVLEGGPVKKYEQYF
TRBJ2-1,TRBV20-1,CSARPGGNEQFF
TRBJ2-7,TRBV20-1,CSALQLVSPYEQYF
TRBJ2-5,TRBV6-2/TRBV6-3,CASSYSSGGIPGDQYF
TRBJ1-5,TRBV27,CASSIQGWKQPQHF
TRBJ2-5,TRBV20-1,CSANRGAAQETQYF
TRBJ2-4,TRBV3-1,CASSPTGTNIQYF
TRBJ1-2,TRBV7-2,CASSRKSGGFPDGYTF
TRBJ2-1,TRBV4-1,CASSRASGTSNEQFF
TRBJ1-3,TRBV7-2,CASSYPGGFSGNTIYF
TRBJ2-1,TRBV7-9,CASSNRVAYNEQFF
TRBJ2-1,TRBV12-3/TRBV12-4,CASTPGLNEQFF
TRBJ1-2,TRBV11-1,CASSSTTGGEGVGYGYTF
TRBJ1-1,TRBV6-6,CASSYAQGRTEAFF
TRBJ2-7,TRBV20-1,CSARGLAGIISYEQYF
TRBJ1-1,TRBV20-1,CSARVGGLNTGAFF
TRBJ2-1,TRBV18,CASSPSSFPYNEQFF
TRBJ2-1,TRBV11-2,CASSSGLAGWSSYNELFF
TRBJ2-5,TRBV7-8,CASSGVLDQETQYF
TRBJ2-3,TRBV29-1,CSVLREGLVTDTQYF
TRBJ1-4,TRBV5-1,CASSLVGYATNEKLFF
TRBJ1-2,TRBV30,CARDRDYGYTF
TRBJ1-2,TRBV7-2,CASSPDNSNYGYTF
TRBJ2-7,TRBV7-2,CASSLVGPSGSYEQYF